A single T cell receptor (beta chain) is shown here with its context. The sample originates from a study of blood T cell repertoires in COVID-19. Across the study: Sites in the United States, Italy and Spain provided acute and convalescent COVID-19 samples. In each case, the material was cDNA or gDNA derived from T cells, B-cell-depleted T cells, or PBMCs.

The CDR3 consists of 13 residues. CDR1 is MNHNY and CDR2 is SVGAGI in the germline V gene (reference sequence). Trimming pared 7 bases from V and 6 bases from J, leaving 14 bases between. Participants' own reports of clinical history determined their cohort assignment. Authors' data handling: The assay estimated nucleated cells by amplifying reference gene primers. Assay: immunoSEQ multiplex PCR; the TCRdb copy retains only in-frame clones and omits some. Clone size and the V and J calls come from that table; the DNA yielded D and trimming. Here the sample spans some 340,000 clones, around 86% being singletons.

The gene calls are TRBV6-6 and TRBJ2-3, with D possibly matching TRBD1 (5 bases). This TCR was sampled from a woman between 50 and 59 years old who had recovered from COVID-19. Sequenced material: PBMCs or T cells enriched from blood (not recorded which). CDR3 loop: CASNIIAGDTQYF. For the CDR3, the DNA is TGTGCCAGCAATATAATCGCAGGGGATACGCAGTATTTT.